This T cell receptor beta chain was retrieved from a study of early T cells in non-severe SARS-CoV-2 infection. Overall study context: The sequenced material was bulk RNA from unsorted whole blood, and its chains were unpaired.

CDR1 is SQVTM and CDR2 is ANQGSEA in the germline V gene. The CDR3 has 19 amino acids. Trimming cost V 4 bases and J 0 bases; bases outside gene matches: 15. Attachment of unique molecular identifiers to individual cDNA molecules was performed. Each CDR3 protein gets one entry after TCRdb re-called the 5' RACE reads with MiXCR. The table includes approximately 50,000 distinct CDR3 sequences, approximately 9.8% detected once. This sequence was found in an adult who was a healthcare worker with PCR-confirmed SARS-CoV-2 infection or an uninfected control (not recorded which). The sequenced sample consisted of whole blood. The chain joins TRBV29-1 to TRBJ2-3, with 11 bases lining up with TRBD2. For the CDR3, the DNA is TGCAGCGTTGGAGGGAAGAGGACTAGCGGGTCTTTTAGCACAGATACGCAGTATTTT. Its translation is CSVGGKRTSGSFSTDTQYF.